The 16 T cell receptor beta chains given below trace back to one sample, sequenced in a study of shared clonotypes between healthy human individuals. Naive-designated CD8 cells lacked CD45RO, were positively enriched for CCR7, and omitted terminally differentiated effector memory CD45RA+ cells. Measured with immunoSEQ multiplex PCR; TCRdb has only the in-frame clones, and not every one. The repertoire includes about 1.9 million clones, around 93% of them detected once, and approximately 1.6% sits in the top ten. The source material was naive CD8+ T cells from PBMCs. These receptors were collected from a man in his late teens or twenties in good health. Some clones in this sample may be carry-over from other donors' samples.

The chain has TRBV9 and TRBJ2-3; D is ambiguous. Per the germline V gene, CDR1 is SGDLS and CDR2 is YYNGEE. This CDR3 comprises 15 residues. V lost 2 bases and J lost 4, with 14 bases in between. This CDR3 is CASSVDLGLPDTQYF. As DNA, the CDR3 is TGTGCCAGCAGCGTCGATCTGGGTCTTCCAGATACGCAGTATTTT.

V and J are TRBV5-1 and TRBJ2-7, with TRBD2 matching over 9 bases. Germline CDR1 SGHRS, CDR2 YFSETQ. The CDR3 totals 16 residues. The junction had 10 bases not matched to a gene; V was cut back by 2 bases and J by 4 bases. CDR3 in DNA: TGCGCCAGCAGCTTTGGGCCGGGACTAGCATCTTACGAGCAGTACTTC. Protein: CASSFGPGLASYEQYF.

The chain recombines TRBV19 with TRBJ2-7; 9 nucleotides line up with TRBD1. CDR1 LNHDA and CDR2 SQIVND come from the germline V gene (reference sequence). The trim removed 3 bases at V and 7 bases at J, leaving 10 bases unmatched. The CDR3 has 15 amino acids. The DNA of the CDR3 is TGTGCCAGTAGTATGGGGGGACAGGGCCTTTGGGAGCAGTACTTC. This translates into CASSMGGQGLWEQYF.

A single count supports this clone. This chain links TRBV15 with TRBJ2-6; D gene uncertain. Germline V lookup: CDR1 LNHNV, CDR2 YYDKDF (reference sequence). Trimming removed 2 bases at V and 0 bases at J, with 11 bases between. CDR3 length: 17 amino acids. CDR3 nucleotides: TGTGCCACCAGCAGAAGAAGCCCCAGCTCTGGGGCCAACGTCCTGACTTTC. Its protein product is CATSRRSPSSGANVLTF. The full variable domain, with the rest looked up from reference TRBV15 and TRBJ2-6, is DAMVIQNPRYQVTQFGKPVTLSCSQTLNHNVMYWYQQKSSQAPKLLFHYYDKDFNNEADTPDNFQSRRPNTSFCFLDIRSPGLGDTAMYLCATSRRSPSSGANVLTFGAGSRLTVL.

The chain carries TRBV27 and TRBJ1-1; D is perhaps TRBD1 (6 bases). V was shortened by 2 bases and J by 1 base, with 11 bases between the two germline ends. Germline loops: CDR1 MNHEY, CDR2 SMNVEV (reference sequence). The CDR3 is made up of 15 amino acids. The chain's CDR3 is CASSLPGQPNTEAFF. The CDR3 nucleotides read TGTGCCAGCAGTTTACCCGGACAGCCGAACACTGAAGCTTTCTTT.

The genes are TRBV7-6 and TRBJ2-7, with 9 bases aligning to TRBD2. Germline trimming cut 1 base from V and 0 bases from J; bases unmatched to any gene: 4. The CDR3 has 16 residues. Germline CDR1 and CDR2: SGHVS and FNYEAQ. The CDR3 bases are TGTGCCAGCAGCTTAGTGGGTAGCGGGAGCTCCTACGAGCAGTACTTC. This gives the protein CASSLVGSGSSYEQYF. Full variable domain (missing parts from reference TRBV7-6 and TRBJ2-7): GAGVSQSPRYKVTKRGQDVALRCDPISGHVSLYWYRQALGQGPEFLTYFNYEAQQDKSGLPNDRFSAERPEGSISTLTIQRTEQRDSAMYRCASSLVGSGSSYEQYFGPGTRLTVT.

The chain links TRBV5-6 to TRBJ2-5, with 8 bases identical to TRBD1. Germline CDR1 SGHDT, CDR2 YYEEEE. V lost 4 bases to trimming and J lost 5 bases; unmatched junction nucleotides: 13. The CDR3 length is 16 residues. This CDR3 reads CASSADQGAEGETQYF. CDR3 DNA: TGTGCCAGCAGCGCGGATCAGGGGGCCGAGGGGGAGACCCAGTACTTC.

The chain employs TRBV5-1 and TRBJ2-1; possibly TRBD2 for D (7 bases). Germline CDR1 SGHRS, CDR2 YFSETQ. Trimming took off 4 bases at V and 6 bases at J, with 17 bases between the two ends. The CDR3 length is 15 residues. The CDR3 DNA reads TGCGCCAGCAGCGTAAGCACCGGGGGGCTCAATGAGCAGTTCTTC. Its translation: CASSVSTGGLNEQFF.

The chain is built from TRBV6-1 and TRBJ1-2; a weak D match, TRBD1 (6 bases). Looked up from germline, CDR1 is MNHNS and CDR2 is SASEGT. V lost 0 bases, J lost 8 bases, and 16 bases lay in between. The CDR3 contains 15 residues. The CDR3 protein is CASSEAVWAGEGYTF. CDR3 DNA: TGTGCCAGCAGTGAAGCGGTCTGGGCAGGGGAAGGCTACACCTTC.

The chain recombines TRBV9 with TRBJ2-5, with 7 bases aligning to TRBD1. V trimming: 0 bases; J trimming: 4 bases; junction bases outside the gene matches: 3. The CDR3 has 14 amino acids. Germline-derived CDR1 and CDR2 are SGDLS and YYNGEE. The CDR3 bases are TGTGCCAGCAGCGTAGAATCAGGGGGAGAGACCCAGTACTTC. It encodes CASSVESGGETQYF. The variable domain in full, completed from reference TRBV9 and TRBJ2-5, reads DSGVTQTPKHLITATGQRVTLRCSPRSGDLSVYWYQQSLDQGLQFLIQYYNGEERAKGNILERFSAQQFPDLHSELNLSSLELGDSALYFCASSVESGGETQYFGPGTRLLVL.

This clone was found once. The rearrangement links TRBV7-8 to TRBJ1-2, with a possible D match to TRBD1 (6 bases). CDR1 is SGHVS and CDR2 is FQNEAQ in the germline V gene. V was shortened by 5 bases and J by 4 bases, with 11 bases between the two germline ends. This CDR3 is built from 13 residues. The CDR3 DNA follows: TGTGCCAGCAGCGAAGGACAGCTCTATGGCTACACCTTC. This sequence encodes CASSEGQLYGYTF.

V and J are TRBV13 and TRBJ2-1; 7 bases match TRBD2. Germline V CDR1 and CDR2: PRHDT, FYEKMQ (reference sequence). This CDR3 region has 16 residues. Trimming took 1 base from V and 8 from J; bases not matched to a gene: 11. The CDR3 sequence: CASSLVAGVIRYEQFF. CDR3 DNA sequence: TGTGCCAGCAGCTTAGTCGCGGGAGTTATACGTTATGAGCAGTTCTTC.

CDR3 nucleotide sequence: TGTGCCAGCAGCTTAGGCTGGCCTGGGGCCAACGTCCTGACTTTC. As protein: CASSLGWPGANVLTF. The chain joins TRBV7-9 to TRBJ2-6; D remains ambiguous. Deletions cut 1 base from V and 2 bases from J, with 6 bases between. CDR1 is SEHNR and CDR2 is FQNEAQ in the germline V gene (reference sequence). The CDR3 totals 15 residues.

V and J are TRBV7-9 and TRBJ1-2; unclear D gene. V dropped 4 bases and J dropped 7 bases, with 10 bases sitting between them. The CDR3 extends over 12 amino acids. CDR1 SEHNR and CDR2 FQNEAQ come from the germline V gene (reference sequence). DNA of the CDR3: TGTGCCAGCAGCTCGAGAGGGCCTGGCTACACCTTC. It yields the protein CASSSRGPGYTF.

The chain joins TRBV19 to TRBJ1-1; D call uncertain. Deletions cut 2 bases from V and 6 bases from J, with 13 bases between. This CDR3 contains 14 residues. Germline V gene sequence: CDR1 LNHDA, CDR2 SQIVND (reference sequence). CDR3 nucleotides: TGTGCCAGTAGTATACAGGTCTCTGGGGCTGAAGCTTTCTTT. As protein: CASSIQVSGAEAFF. The full variable domain, completed using reference TRBV19 and TRBJ1-1, is DGGITQSPKYLFRKEGQNVTLSCEQNLNHDAMYWYRQDPGQGLRLIYYSQIVNDFQKGDIAEGYSVSREKKESFPLTVTSAQKNPTAFYLCASSIQVSGAEAFFGQGTRLTVV.

The gene calls are TRBV28 and TRBJ2-5, with 10 bases lining up with TRBD1. V trimming: 6 bases; J trimming: 4 bases; junction bases outside the gene matches: 5. The CDR3 totals 14 residues. The V gene's germline CDR1 is MDHEN and CDR2 SYDVKM. CDR3 sequence reads: CASRRQGAGETQYF. The CDR3 nucleotides are TGTGCCAGCAGAAGACAGGGGGCGGGAGAGACCCAGTACTTC.